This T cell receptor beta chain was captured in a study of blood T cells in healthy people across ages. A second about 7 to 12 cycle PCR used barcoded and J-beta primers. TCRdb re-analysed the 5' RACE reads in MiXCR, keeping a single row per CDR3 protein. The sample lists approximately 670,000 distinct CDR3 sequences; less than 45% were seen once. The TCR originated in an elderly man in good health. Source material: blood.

The CDR3 DNA reads TGTGCCCATGAGGGACAGAACACAGATACGCAGTATTTT. Its translation is CAHEGQNTDTQYF. This chain connects TRBV6-6 to TRBJ2-3; 7 nucleotides agree with TRBD1. With V trimmed by 11 bases and J by 2 bases, 7 bases remained unmatched. This CDR3 has 13 amino acids. Germline values: CDR1 MNHNY, CDR2 SVGAGI (reference sequence).